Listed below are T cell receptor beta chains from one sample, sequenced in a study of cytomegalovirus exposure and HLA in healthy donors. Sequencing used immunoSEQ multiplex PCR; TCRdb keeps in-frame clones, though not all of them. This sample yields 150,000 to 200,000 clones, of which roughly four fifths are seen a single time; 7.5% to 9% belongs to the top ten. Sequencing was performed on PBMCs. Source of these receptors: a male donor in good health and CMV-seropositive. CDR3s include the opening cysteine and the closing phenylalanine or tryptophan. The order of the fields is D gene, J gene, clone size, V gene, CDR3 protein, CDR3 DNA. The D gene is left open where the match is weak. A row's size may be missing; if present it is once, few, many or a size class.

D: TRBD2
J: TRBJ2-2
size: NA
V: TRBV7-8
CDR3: CASSRRDYQPGGTGELFF
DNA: TGTGCCAGCAGCCGGCGGGACTACCAACCTGGGGGCACCGGGGAGCTGTTTTTT

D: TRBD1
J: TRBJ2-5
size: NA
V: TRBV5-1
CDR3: CASSLAPGQGIRETQYF
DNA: TGCGCCAGCAGCTTAGCCCCGGGACAGGGGATCCGAGAGACCCAGTACTTC

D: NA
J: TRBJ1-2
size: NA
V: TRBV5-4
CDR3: CASSSALKGEIYGYTF
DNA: TGTGCCAGCAGCTCGGCCCTTAAGGGAGAAATCTATGGCTACACCTTC

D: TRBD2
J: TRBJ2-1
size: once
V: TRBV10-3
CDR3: CAIKRGAAPGEQFF
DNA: TGTGCCATCAAGCGGGGGGCCGCTCCGGGTGAGCAGTTCTTC

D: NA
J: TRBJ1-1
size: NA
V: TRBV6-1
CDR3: CASRLSGTEAFF
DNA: TGTGCCAGCAGGCTTTCAGGCACTGAAGCTTTCTTT

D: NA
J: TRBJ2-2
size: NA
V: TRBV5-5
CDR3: CASSPNVHTGELFF
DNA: TGTGCCAGCAGCCCCAATGTTCACACCGGGGAGCTGTTTTTT

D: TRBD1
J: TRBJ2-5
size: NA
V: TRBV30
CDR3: CAWTTGSLRGETQYF
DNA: TGTGCCTGGACTACAGGGTCCCTCAGGGGGGAGACCCAGTACTTC

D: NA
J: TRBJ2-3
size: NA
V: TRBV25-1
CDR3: CASTGSLADTQYF
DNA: TGTGCCAGCACGGGTTCATTAGCAGATACGCAGTATTTT

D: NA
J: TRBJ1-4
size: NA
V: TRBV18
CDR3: CASTPYQDNEKLFF
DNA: TGTGCCAGCACCCCTTACCAGGATAATGAAAAACTGTTTTTT

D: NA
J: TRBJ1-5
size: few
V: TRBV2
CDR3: CASSERGSQPQHF
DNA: TGTGCCAGCAGTGAAAGGGGAAGCCAGCCCCAGCATTTT

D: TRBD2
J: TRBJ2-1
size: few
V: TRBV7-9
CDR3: CASSLREGPHEQFF
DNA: TGTGCCAGCAGCTTGCGGGAGGGCCCCCATGAGCAGTTCTTC

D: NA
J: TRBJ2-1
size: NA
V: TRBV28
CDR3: CASYGAYNEQFF
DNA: TGTGCCAGCTACGGGGCCTACAATGAGCAGTTCTTC

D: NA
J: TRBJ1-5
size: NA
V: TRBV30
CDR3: CAWGLQGGQPQHF
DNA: TGTGCCTGGGGTTTACAGGGCGGGCAGCCCCAGCATTTT

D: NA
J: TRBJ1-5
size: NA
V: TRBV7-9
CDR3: CASSLGLRQPQHF
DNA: TGTGCCAGCAGCTTAGGCTTGCGGCAGCCCCAGCATTTT

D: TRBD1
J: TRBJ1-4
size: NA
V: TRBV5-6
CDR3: CASSWDSGGEKLFF
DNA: TGTGCCAGCAGCTGGGACAGCGGAGGAGAAAAACTGTTTTTT

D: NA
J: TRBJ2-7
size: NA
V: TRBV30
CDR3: CAWSPSGYEQYF
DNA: TGTGCCTGGAGCCCCTCAGGCTACGAGCAGTACTTC

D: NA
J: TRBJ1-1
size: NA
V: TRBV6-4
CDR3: CASSDSGKNTEAFF
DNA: TGTGCCAGCAGTGACTCGGGCAAGAACACTGAAGCTTTCTTT

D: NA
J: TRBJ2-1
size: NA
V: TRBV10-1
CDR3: CASSEGHSANEQFF
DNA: TGCGCCAGCAGTGAGGGGCACTCGGCCAATGAGCAGTTCTTC

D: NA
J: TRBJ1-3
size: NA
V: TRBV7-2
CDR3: CASSSRVVTGNTIYF
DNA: TGTGCCAGCAGCTCCCGAGTCGTCACCGGAAACACCATATATTTT

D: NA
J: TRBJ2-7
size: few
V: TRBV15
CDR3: CATSSGSGFDYEQYF
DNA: TGTGCCACCAGCAGTGGATCGGGTTTTGACTACGAGCAGTACTTC

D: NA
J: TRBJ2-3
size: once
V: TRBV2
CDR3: CASSAVARYTDTQYF
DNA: TGTGCCAGCAGTGCCGTAGCGCGGTACACAGATACGCAGTATTTT

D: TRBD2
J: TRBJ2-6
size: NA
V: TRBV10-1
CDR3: CASSESRGAGANGLTF
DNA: TGCGCCAGCAGTGAGTCGCGGGGGGCTGGGGCCAACGGCCTGACTTTC

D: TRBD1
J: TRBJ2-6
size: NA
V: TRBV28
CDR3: CASRQGSGANVLTF
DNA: TGTGCCAGCAGACAGGGGTCTGGGGCCAACGTCCTGACTTTC

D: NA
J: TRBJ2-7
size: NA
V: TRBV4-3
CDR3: CASSPRVYEQYF
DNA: TGCGCCAGCAGCCCCAGGGTGTACGAGCAGTACTTC

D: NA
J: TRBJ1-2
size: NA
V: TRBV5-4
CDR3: CASGLAGGSYGYTF
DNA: TGTGCCAGCGGCTTGGCCGGGGGGAGCTATGGCTACACCTTC

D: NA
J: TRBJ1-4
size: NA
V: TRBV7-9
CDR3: CASNPQTTNEKLFF
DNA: TGTGCCAGCAACCCACAAACCACTAATGAAAAACTGTTTTTT